This TCR beta chain was documented in a study of shared clonotypes between healthy human individuals. On the study more broadly: Donors consisted of two women and three men between 18 and 49. Three CD4 naive, three CD4 memory, two CD8 naive and one CD8 memory plate were used per donor.

In the CD4+ fraction, cells were divided into CD45RA+ naive and CD45RA-negative memory subsets. In germline, CDR1 is MNHNS, CDR2 SASEGT. V gave up 6 bases and J gave up 6 bases, with 18 bases separating them. The CDR3 sequence is 15 residues long. Authors' processing steps: ImmunoSEQ supplied junction-only sequences lacking quality scores, so filtering was different. Generated by immunoSEQ multiplex PCR, the TCRdb table keeps only in-frame clones and is missing some. V, J and clone size derive from that table, while D and trimming were established from the DNA sequence. The sample lists hundreds of thousands of clones, around 96% occurring once.

This sequence was found in a woman aged 25 to 39 in good health. The chain combines TRBV6-1 with TRBJ1-5, with a possible D match to TRBD1 (5 bases). The sample comprised naive CD4+ T cells sorted from blood. Subset reported: CD45RA+ positively selected. CDR3 region: CASRDQGISGQPQHF. The CDR3 nucleotides are TGTGCCAGCAGAGACCAGGGTATTTCGGGTCAGCCCCAGCATTTT.